The present T cell receptor beta chain was sequenced within a study of cytomegalovirus exposure and HLA in healthy donors. 60 Vbeta and 13 Jbeta primers were used in PCR. Clones were read by immunoSEQ multiplex PCR, and TCRdb kept only the in-frame ones, dropping some. The sample table includes approximately 190,000 clones. The germline V gene has CDR1 MDHEN and CDR2 SYDVKM. The CDR3 spans 12 residues. V dropped 8 bases and J dropped 6 bases, with 14 bases sitting between them. Details on this clone: Its antigen is unidentified.

Study-level findings and limits: Based on reports, TCR beta sequences accurately predicted HLA-A and HLA-B alleles for most subjects. Later analysis demonstrated an association between a missense DCLRE1C variant and TCR beta V- and J-gene trimming.

Specimen: PBMCs. This TCR derives from a young man in good health and CMV-seronegative. This chain uses TRBV28 with TRBJ2-7, with D tentatively TRBD2 (6 bases). The CDR3 DNA is TGTGCCAGCGGATTAGCGGCGGCCGAGCAGTACTTC. This gives the protein CASGLAAAEQYF.